The 31 T cell receptor beta chains in this list originate from one sample, sequenced in a study of T cell changes during pregnancy in multiple sclerosis. Repertoires were generated with immunoSEQ multiplex PCR, while TCRdb's copy carries only in-frame clones and drops some. The repertoire holds just under 50,000 clones, with over 80% as singletons. The sample in question was CD8+ T cells from peripheral blood mononuclear cells, obtained after pregnancy. These receptor sequences come from a female donor with multiple sclerosis, enrolled in a pregnancy study.

V gene TRBV7-9 combines with J gene TRBJ1-5; no firm D call. Per the germline V gene, CDR1 is SEHNR and CDR2 is FQNEAQ (reference sequence). V lost 3 bases and J 2 bases, leaving 8 bases between the germline ends. The CDR3 runs to 14 residues. CDR3 loop: CASSLGYGNQPQHF. CDR3 nucleotides: TGTGCCAGCAGCTTGGGCTATGGCAATCAGCCCCAGCATTTT. Together with reference TRBV7-9 and TRBJ1-5, the CDR3 gives the full variable domain: DTGVSQNPRHKITKRGQNVTFRCDPISEHNRLYWYRQTLGQGPEFLTYFQNEAQLEKSRLLSDRFSAERPKGSFSTLEIQRTEQGDSAMYLCASSLGYGNQPQHFGDGTRLSIL.

The CDR3 DNA is TGTGCCAGCGGACGTGATCTCCTAGCGGGGGGCGTAACAGATACGCAGTATTTT. It translates to CASGRDLLAGGVTDTQYF. The chain is built from TRBV27 and TRBJ2-3; 11 positions agree with TRBD2. The germline CDR1 and CDR2 sequences are MNHEY and SMNVEV (reference sequence). This CDR3 spans 18 amino acids. With V trimmed by 8 bases and J by 3 bases, 16 bases remained unmatched.

The rearrangement uses TRBV29-1 and TRBJ1-2, with unresolved D. In germline, CDR1 is SQVTM, CDR2 ANQGSEA. The length of the CDR3 is 13 residues. Trimming took off 0 bases at V and 4 bases at J, with 9 bases between the two ends. The CDR3 coding sequence is TGCAGCGTTGAAGATGGCTCTAGCTATGGCTACACCTTC. Protein sequence: CSVEDGSSYGYTF.

The CDR3 here is CASSEPGDMNTEAFF. CDR3 coding DNA: TGTGCCAGTAGTGAGCCGGGAGACATGAACACTGAAGCTTTCTTT. J is TRBJ1-1 and V is TRBV19; D remains unclear. V lost 5 bases, J lost 0 bases, and 13 bases lay in between. This CDR3 contains 15 residues. Germline V CDR1 and CDR2: LNHDA, SQIVND (reference sequence).

V gene TRBV13 combines with J gene TRBJ2-5, with 9 bases that match TRBD1. Trimming at V came to 3 bases and at J to 5 bases, leaving 10 bases not matched to a gene. The length of the CDR3 is 16 residues. From germline, CDR1 is PRHDT and CDR2 FYEKMQ (reference sequence). CDR3 nucleotide sequence: TGTGCCAGCAGCTTGGGCTCGGGACAGGGTGTTGAGACCCAGTACTTC. Translated, it gives CASSLGSGQGVETQYF.

The chain carries TRBV5-1 and TRBJ2-7; TRBD2 might be the D (7 bases). The germline V gene has CDR1 SGHRS and CDR2 YFSETQ. CDR3 length: 13 residues. Between the trimmed V and J ends, which lost 6 bases and 5 bases, there was a span of 15 bases. CDR3 sequence: CASKGEGVNEQYF. CDR3 nucleotides: TGCGCCAGCAAGGGGGAGGGTGTCAACGAGCAGTACTTC.

The rearrangement links TRBV6-5 to TRBJ1-2; a weak D match, TRBD1 (5 bases). From germline, CDR1 is MNHEY and CDR2 SVGAGI. V was cut by 0 bases and J by 7 bases, with 6 bases left in between. The CDR3 is 12 residues long. CDR3 bases: TGTGCCAGCAGTTACTCCGGGGGTGGCTACACCTTC. Encoded protein: CASSYSGGGYTF.

This clone was seen ten or more times. The genes are TRBV6-5 and TRBJ1-3; 8 bases are shared with TRBD1. The CDR3 is 15 residues long. Trimming took 2 bases from V and 6 from J; bases not matched to a gene: 6. The germline V gene has CDR1 MNHEY and CDR2 SVGAGI. For the CDR3, the DNA is TGTGCCAGCAGTTACACCCCGGGACAGGAAAACACCATATATTTT. This codes for CASSYTPGQENTIYF.

V usage is TRBV7-6 and J usage is TRBJ1-1; maybe TRBD1 (6 bases). This CDR3 has 13 residues. Germline V gives CDR1 SGHVS, CDR2 FNYEAQ. Trimming stripped 4 bases from V and 1 base from J, with 7 bases between. The CDR3 sequence: CASSSTGNTEAFF. The CDR3 DNA sequence: TGTGCCAGCAGCTCGACAGGGAACACTGAAGCTTTCTTT.

The J gene is TRBJ2-7, the V gene TRBV15, with no clear D. With 0 bases removed from V and 0 bases from J, the gap between germline ends came to 3 bases. Germline CDR1 is LNHNV and CDR2 is YYDKDF (reference sequence). The CDR3 loop spans 13 amino acids. DNA of the CDR3: TGTGCCACCAGCAGAGACGTCTCCTACGAGCAGTACTTC. It encodes CATSRDVSYEQYF.

This clone has just one count. The chain combines TRBV19 with TRBJ1-5, with 9 bases aligning to TRBD1. The CDR3 loop spans 14 amino acids. V shed 4 bases, J shed 7 bases, and the junction held 5 bases outside the gene matches. Germline V gene lookup returns CDR1 LNHDA and CDR2 SQIVND (reference sequence). The DNA for the CDR3 is TGTGCCAGTAGTACGGGACAGGGCATGCAGCCCCAGCATTTT. Translated: CASSTGQGMQPQHF.

Turning to this clone: Relative to the germline gene, one junction end is altered; a read error may explain this. J is TRBJ2-2 and V is TRBV7-8; D is possibly TRBD1 (5 bases). The CDR3 spans 13 residues. Germline lookup yields CDR1 SGHVS and CDR2 FQNEAQ. The CDR3 nucleotides read TGCGCCAGCAGCTTTGCAGGGCAAGGGGAGCTGTTTTTT. This gives the protein CASSFAGQGELFF.

The chain combines TRBV7-8 with TRBJ2-7; D is perhaps TRBD2 (6 bases). Germline V gene data show CDR1 as SGHVS and CDR2 as FQNEAQ. The CDR3 totals 15 residues. Trimming removed 6 bases at V and 7 bases at J, with 22 bases between. The CDR3 region has the DNA TGTGCCAGCAGTCATACCTTCGGAGGGAGAAAAGAGCAGTACTTC. Translating it yields CASSHTFGGRKEQYF. The variable domain in full, with the rest retrieved from reference TRBV7-8 and TRBJ2-7, is GAGVSQSPRYKVAKRGQDVALRCDPISGHVSLFWYQQALGQGPEFLTYFQNEAQLDKSGLPSDRFFAERPEGSVSTLKIQRTQQEDSAVYLCASSHTFGGRKEQYFGPGTRLTVT.

The CDR3 nucleotides read TGTGCCAGCAGTTACTCGACACAGGGGGGACCCGAGCAGTACTTC. Translation gives CASSYSTQGGPEQYF. The chain links TRBV6-6 to TRBJ2-7, with 8 bases aligning to TRBD1. Germline trimming cut 0 bases from V and 6 bases from J; bases unmatched to any gene: 7. The CDR3 is 15 amino acids. Per germline, CDR1 MNHNY and CDR2 SVGAGI (reference sequence).

The chain has TRBV16 and TRBJ2-4; 8 positions match TRBD1. The germline gives CDR1 KGHSY, CDR2 FQNENV. This CDR3 contains 18 residues. Trimming cost V 4 bases and J 7 bases; bases outside gene matches: 18. CDR3 amino acids: CASSRTKGAGGARNIQYF. The DNA of the CDR3 is TGTGCCAGCAGCCGAACGAAAGGCGCAGGGGGCGCGCGGAACATTCAGTACTTC. Full variable domain (outside the CDR3, taken from reference TRBV16 and TRBJ2-4): GEEVAQTPKHLVRGEGQKAKLYCAPIKGHSYVFWYQQVLKNEFKFLISFQNENVFDETGMPKERFSAKCLPNSPCSLEIQATKLEDSAVYFCASSRTKGAGGARNIQYFGAGTRLSVL.

J is TRBJ2-7 and V is TRBV27; a weak D match, TRBD2 (5 bases). With 3 bases removed from V and 2 bases from J, the gap between germline ends came to 8 bases. CDR1 MNHEY and CDR2 SMNVEV come from the germline V gene (reference sequence). There are 13 residues in the CDR3. The CDR3 loop reads CASSFGEPYEQYF. The CDR3 bases are TGTGCCAGCAGTTTCGGGGAGCCCTACGAGCAGTACTTC.

Judged by abundance, this clone is medium-sized. The chain is built from TRBV11-2 and TRBJ2-1; 10 nucleotides match TRBD1. This CDR3 comprises 14 residues. V was pared by 3 bases and J by 7 bases, with 3 bases of the junction left unmatched. The germline V gene encodes CDR1 SGHAT and CDR2 FQNNGV. CDR3 sequence reads: CASSLGQGLNEQFF. DNA of the CDR3: TGTGCCAGCAGCTTGGGACAGGGGTTGAATGAGCAGTTCTTC.

The J gene is TRBJ2-7, the V gene TRBV7-2; the match to TRBD2 covers 8 bases. Per germline, CDR1 SGHTA and CDR2 FQGNSA. This CDR3 has 14 amino acids. V was clipped by 4 bases and J by 3 bases; unmatched bases: 5. The CDR3 loop is CASSSGLVHYEQYF. The CDR3 region has the DNA TGTGCCAGCAGCTCGGGACTAGTTCACTACGAGCAGTACTTC.

The chain links TRBV7-6 to TRBJ1-2, with D perhaps matching TRBD1 (6 bases). The germline V and J ends were trimmed by 5 bases and 4 bases, with 14 bases remaining between them. CDR3 length equals 14 residues. The germline V gene encodes CDR1 SGHVS and CDR2 FNYEAQ. CDR3 sequence (DNA): TGTGCCAGCAGCCCAGGGGAGGGCGTCTATGGCTACACCTTC. It specifies CASSPGEGVYGYTF.

The chain employs TRBV11-1 and TRBJ2-7; the match to TRBD1 covers 8 bases. CDR3 length equals 17 residues. In germline, CDR1 is SGHAT, CDR2 FQDESV (reference sequence). V trimming: 4 bases; J trimming: 6 bases; junction bases outside the gene matches: 17. This CDR3 is CASSSPPGQDLPGEQYF. DNA for the CDR3: TGTGCCAGCAGCTCTCCTCCGGGACAGGATCTCCCAGGCGAGCAGTACTTC.

The chain has TRBV7-3 and TRBJ2-2, with 8 positions matching TRBD2. Germline CDR1 reads SGHTA; CDR2 reads FQGTGA. There are 21 residues in the CDR3. V shed 3 bases, J shed 0 bases, and the junction held 18 bases outside the gene matches. CDR3 sequence reads: CASSFDPPEIAGTANTGELFF. CDR3 coding DNA: TGTGCCAGCAGCTTTGATCCCCCGGAGATAGCGGGGACCGCGAACACCGGGGAGCTGTTTTTT.

The chain combines TRBV5-5 with TRBJ1-5; no reliable D call. This CDR3 is built from 13 residues. In germline, CDR1 is SGHKS, CDR2 YYEKEE (reference sequence). V was shortened by 4 bases and J by 4 bases, with 9 bases between the two germline ends. The CDR3 DNA reads TGTGCCAGCAGCCTACTATGGAATCAGCCCCAGCATTTT. Translation gives CASSLLWNQPQHF.

A remark on this clone: One junction end does not reproduce the germline sequence, and a read error may be involved. At the DNA level, this CDR3 is encoded by other sequences in the same sample as well. The rearrangement links TRBV6-5 to TRBJ1-1, with D unclear. Looked up from germline, CDR1 is MNHEY and CDR2 is SVGAGI. CDR3 length equals 14 residues. CDR3 protein: CASSPTRRNTEAFF. CDR3 sequence (DNA): TGTGCTAGCAGCCCAACGCGGAGGAACACTGAAGCTTTCTTT.

The DNA of the CDR3 is TGTGCCAGCAGCTCGGGAGAGGGAGCGAACTATGGCTACACCTTC. It specifies CASSSGEGANYGYTF. V is TRBV7-9 and J is TRBJ1-2; D not resolved. Between the trimmed V and J ends, which lost 4 bases and 2 bases, there was a span of 14 bases. The CDR3 length is 15 residues. Germline V gene data show CDR1 as SEHNR and CDR2 as FQNEAQ (reference sequence).

The rearrangement links TRBV5-6 to TRBJ2-7; TRBD1 matches at 7 bases. The CDR3 is made up of 14 amino acids. V lost 5 bases and J lost 2; bases outside the gene matches: 7. CDR1 is SGHDT, CDR2 YYEEEE, per germline. The CDR3: CASSLTGQTYEQYF. The CDR3 DNA is TGTGCCAGCAGTCTAACGGGACAGACCTACGAGCAGTACTTC. Based on the CDR3 plus reference TRBV5-6 and TRBJ2-7, the full variable domain is DAGVTQSPTHLIKTRGQQVTLRCSPKSGHDTVSWYQQALGQGPQFIFQYYEEEERQRGNFPDRFSGHQFPNYSSELNVNALLLGDSALYLCASSLTGQTYEQYFGPGTRLTVT.

V is TRBV9 and J is TRBJ1-1; D might be TRBD1 (6 bases). CDR1 and CDR2 (germline): SGDLS, YYNGEE. The CDR3 length is 15 residues. V was clipped by 3 bases and J by 6 bases, with 18 bases between them. CDR3 coding DNA: TGTGCCAGCAGCGATAGTGGGGGGGCCTACGCTGAAGCTTTCTTT. It is translated as CASSDSGGAYAEAFF.

The J gene is TRBJ2-3, the V gene TRBV11-2; no clear D gene. CDR3 length equals 15 residues. Germline assignment: CDR1 SGHAT and CDR2 FQNNGV. The V gene lost 1 base and the J gene lost 0 bases, with 8 bases spanning the gap. This CDR3 reads CASSLVVRSTDTQYF. CDR3 DNA sequence: TGTGCCAGCAGCTTAGTCGTCAGGAGCACAGATACGCAGTATTTT.

This chain connects TRBV9 to TRBJ2-3, with no clear D. Germline V gives CDR1 SGDLS, CDR2 YYNGEE. V lost 7 bases and J 3 bases, leaving 12 bases between the germline ends. The CDR3 is made up of 13 amino acids. The CDR3 spells CASGTQWTDTQYF. CDR3 DNA sequence: TGTGCCAGCGGTACCCAGTGGACAGATACGCAGTATTTT.

Only one count was recorded for this clone. This chain joins TRBV30 and TRBJ2-7, with 12 positions matching TRBD1. Trimming took 0 bases from V and 5 from J; bases not matched to a gene: 8. Germline V gives CDR1 GTSNPN, CDR2 SVGIG (reference sequence). This CDR3 comprises 16 residues. The CDR3 bases are TGTGCCTGGAGTGTACGTAAGGGACAGGGGGCACACGAGCAGTACTTC. It encodes CAWSVRKGQGAHEQYF.

This rearrangement joins TRBV27 to TRBJ2-7; the D is unclear. The CDR3 has 13 residues. The ends were cut back, 0 bases at V and 2 bases at J, with 5 bases in the middle. Germline CDR1 MNHEY, CDR2 SMNVEV (reference sequence). The CDR3 loop reads CASSLSSTYEQYF. In DNA, the CDR3 is TGTGCCAGCAGTTTATCCTCTACCTACGAGCAGTACTTC.

The chain has TRBV11-2 and TRBJ2-1, with D possibly being TRBD2 (5 bases). The CDR3 is 15 amino acids. Germline V CDR1 and CDR2: SGHAT, FQNNGV. Trimming shortened V by 1 base and J by 8 bases, and 15 bases separated the two germline ends. The CDR3 loop reads CASSLAEDGVDEQFF. The CDR3 nucleotides read TGTGCCAGCAGCTTAGCGGAGGACGGGGTGGATGAGCAGTTCTTC.